This T cell receptor beta chain was documented in a study of blood T cell repertoires in COVID-19. TCRdb's copy holds only in-frame clones and misses some; the assay was immunoSEQ multiplex PCR. The sample holds some 200,000 clones, 85% to 90% seen once. CDR3 length: 13 residues. J lost 7 bases, V lost 3 bases, and 2 bases had no gene match. The chain couples TRBV12-3 or TRBV12-4 to TRBJ1-2, with TRBD1 matching 10 bases. Sequencing used peripheral blood. The receptor was isolated from an elderly woman in a cohort sampled during active or convalescent COVID-19. In DNA, the CDR3 is TGTGCCAGCAGTTTTGGGGACAGGGGTGGCTACACCTTC. Encoded protein: CASSFGDRGGYTF.